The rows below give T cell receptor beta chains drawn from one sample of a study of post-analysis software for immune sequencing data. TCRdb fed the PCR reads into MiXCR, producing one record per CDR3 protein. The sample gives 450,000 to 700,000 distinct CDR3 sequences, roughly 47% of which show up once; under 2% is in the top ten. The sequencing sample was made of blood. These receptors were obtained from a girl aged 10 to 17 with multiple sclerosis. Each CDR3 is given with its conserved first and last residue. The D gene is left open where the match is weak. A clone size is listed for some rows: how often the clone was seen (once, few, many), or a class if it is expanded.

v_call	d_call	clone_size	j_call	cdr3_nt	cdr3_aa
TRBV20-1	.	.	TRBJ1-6	TGCAGTGCCCCCGGGACTTTGAGTAATTCACCCCTCCACTTT	CSAPGTLSNSPLHF
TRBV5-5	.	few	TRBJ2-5	TGTGCCAGCAGCCCACGGACAGTTCTGCAAGAGACCCAGTACTTC	CASSPRTVLQETQYF
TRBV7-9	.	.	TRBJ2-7	TGTGCCAACAGCTCCAAGTACGAGCAGTACTTC	CANSSKYEQYF
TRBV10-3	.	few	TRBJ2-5	TGTGCCATCAGTGATCCGGGATCCCAAGAGACCCAGTACTTC	CAISDPGSQETQYF
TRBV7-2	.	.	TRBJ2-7	TGTGCCAGCAGCGACAGTTCCCTCTCCTACGAGCAGTACTTC	CASSDSSLSYEQYF
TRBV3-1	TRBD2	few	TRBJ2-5	TGTGCCAGCAGCCAAGGAACTAGCGGGAGACGAGAGACCCAGTACTTC	CASSQGTSGRRETQYF
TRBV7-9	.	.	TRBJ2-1	TGTGCCATCTACCACGAGACGGGGTACGCCAATGAGCAGTTCTTC	CAIYHETGYANEQFF
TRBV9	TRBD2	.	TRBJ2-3	TGTGCCAGCAGCGTAGGAGGCGGGGGGAAGACAGATACGCAGTATTTT	CASSVGGGGKTDTQYF
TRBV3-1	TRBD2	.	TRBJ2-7	TGTGCCAGCAGCCGAACGGGAGGGGACCACTACGAGCAGTACTTC	CASSRTGGDHYEQYF
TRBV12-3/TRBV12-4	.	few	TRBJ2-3	TGTGCCAGCAACCTACGGGCAGGGGGGACAGATACGCAGTATTTT	CASNLRAGGTDTQYF
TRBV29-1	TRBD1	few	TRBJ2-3	TGCAGCGTCGAGGGACAGGGACGGAAAGATACGCAGTATTTT	CSVEGQGRKDTQYF
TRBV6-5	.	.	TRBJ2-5	TGTGCCAGCAGTTATGCCCTAGGGGAGACCCAGTACTTC	CASSYALGETQYF
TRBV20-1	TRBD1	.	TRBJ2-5	TGCAGTGCTAGGACAGGGGAGGCGATGGAGACCCAGTACTTC	CSARTGEAMETQYF
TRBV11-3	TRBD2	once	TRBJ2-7	TGTGCCAGCAGCTTAGTAGGTAGCGGGAGGACCTACGAGCAGTACTTC	CASSLVGSGRTYEQYF
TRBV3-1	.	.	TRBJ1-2	TGTGCCAGCAGCCAATCAGGGGTGGGTGGCTACACCTTC	CASSQSGVGGYTF
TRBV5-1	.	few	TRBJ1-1	TGCGCCAGCAGCTTGCTTGACGGGAACACTGAAGCTTTCTTT	CASSLLDGNTEAFF
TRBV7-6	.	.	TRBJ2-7	TGTGCCAGCAGCTTAGTTGCTGACCCTTCCTACGAGCAGTACTTC	CASSLVADPSYEQYF
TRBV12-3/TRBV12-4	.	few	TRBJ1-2	TGTGCCAGCAGCTCTCCCCGAAGGGGCGTGAAGGGCTACACCTTC	CASSSPRRGVKGYTF
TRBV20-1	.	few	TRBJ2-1	TGCAGTGCTCCTCGGCTAGCGAGAACCTACAATGAGCAGTTCTTC	CSAPRLARTYNEQFF
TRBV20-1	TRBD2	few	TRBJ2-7	TGCAGTGCTTACGGGAGGCACTCCTACGAGCAGTACTTC	CSAYGRHSYEQYF
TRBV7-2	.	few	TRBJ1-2	TGTGCCAGCAGTCGACTCCCGACCGCTAACTATGGCTACACCTTC	CASSRLPTANYGYTF
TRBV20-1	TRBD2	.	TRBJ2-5	TGCAGTGCTAGCCCACTAGCGGGGCAAGAGACCCAGTACTTC	CSASPLAGQETQYF
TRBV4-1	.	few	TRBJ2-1	TGCGCCAGCAGCCAAGATACTGGGGGTAGCTCCTACAATGAGCAGTTCTTC	CASSQDTGGSSYNEQFF
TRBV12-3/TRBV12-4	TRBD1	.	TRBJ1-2	TGTGCCAGCAGTTCCCCAGGTGACTCAGGGGGCGCGAACTATGGCTACACCTTC	CASSSPGDSGGANYGYTF